Listed here are 13 T cell receptor beta chains from one sample, sequenced in a study of blood T cell repertoires in COVID-19. Clones were sequenced by immunoSEQ multiplex PCR, and TCRdb holds only the in-frame ones, with some missing. The sample consists of roughly 310,000 clones, about 89% of them appearing once. The sequenced material came from PBMCs or T cells enriched from blood (not recorded which). The receptor source for this set is a woman aged 40 to 50 who had recovered from COVID-19.

The chain combines TRBV7-2 with TRBJ2-4, with a possible D match to TRBD1 (5 bases). There are 14 residues in the CDR3. V dropped 5 bases and J dropped 0 bases, with 8 bases sitting between them. Germline V gene sequence: CDR1 SGHTA, CDR2 FQGNSA. CDR3 amino acids: CASSQDIAKNIQYF. CDR3 nucleotide sequence: TGTGCCAGCAGCCAGGACATAGCCAAAAACATTCAGTACTTC. Complete variable domain (other parts from reference TRBV7-2 and TRBJ2-4): GAGVSQSPSNKVTEKGKDVELRCDPISGHTALYWYRQSLGQGLEFLIYFQGNSAPDKSGLPSDRFSAERTGGSVSTLTIQRTQQEDSAVYLCASSQDIAKNIQYFGAGTRLSVL.

CDR3 sequence (DNA): TGTGCCAGCAGCGACTCTCCGACAGGGGGTACGCCCCAGCATTTT. Translated, it gives CASSDSPTGGTPQHF. The V and J genes are TRBV7-9 and TRBJ1-5; 9 nucleotides align to TRBD1. The V and J ends lost 5 bases and 9 bases, in that order; junction bases with no gene match: 11. The CDR3 runs to 15 residues. Germline CDR1 is SEHNR and CDR2 is FQNEAQ (reference sequence).

The chain combines TRBV10-3 with TRBJ1-3; D uncertain. V lost 2 bases and J lost 2, with 7 bases in between. Germline V gene data show CDR1 as ENHRY and CDR2 as SYGVKD. The CDR3 contains 14 residues. Here the CDR3 DNA reads TGTGCCATCAGTGAGGCAGGTGCTGGAAACACCATATATTTT. This gives the protein CAISEAGAGNTIYF.

This chain links TRBV6-6 with TRBJ1-6; tentative D call: TRBD1 (6 bases). CDR3 length equals 16 residues. The germline V and J ends were trimmed by 5 bases and 4 bases, with 15 bases remaining between them. CDR1 and CDR2 from the germline V gene are MNHNY and SVGAGI (reference sequence). CDR3 loop: CASSIFRGQYNSPLHF. In nucleotides, the CDR3 is TGTGCCAGCAGTATTTTCAGGGGCCAATATAATTCACCCCTCCACTTT.

Only one count was recorded for this clone. DNA for the CDR3: TGTGCCTGGAGTGGGGTAGCGGGAAGCACAGATACGCAGTATTTT. Translated, it gives CAWSGVAGSTDTQYF. This chain uses TRBV30 with TRBJ2-3, with TRBD2 matching over 8 bases. CDR1 is GTSNPN and CDR2 is SVGIG in the germline V gene (reference sequence). Trimming at V came to 1 base and at J to 0 bases, leaving 3 bases not matched to a gene. The CDR3 has 15 residues. Complete variable domain (other parts from reference TRBV30 and TRBJ2-3): SQTIHQWPATLVQPVGSPLSLECTVEGTSNPNLYWYRQAAGRGLQLLFYSVGIGQISSEVPQNLSASRPQDRQFILSSKKLLLSDSGFYLCAWSGVAGSTDTQYFGPGTRLTVL.

The rearrangement joins TRBV4-3 to TRBJ2-7; the match to TRBD2 covers 9 bases. V lost 1 base and J lost 7; bases outside the gene matches: 11. CDR3 size: 16 residues. Germline-derived CDR1 and CDR2 are LGHNA and YSLEER. CDR3: CASSQVAGGPVGEQYF. The CDR3 DNA is TGCGCCAGCAGCCAAGTGGCGGGAGGGCCCGTGGGAGAGCAGTACTTC.

The chain joins TRBV5-6 to TRBJ2-7, with D perhaps matching TRBD2 (7 bases). CDR1 is SGHDT, CDR2 YYEEEE, per germline. V dropped 3 bases and J dropped 0 bases, with 13 bases sitting between them. The CDR3 covers 15 residues. CDR3 in amino acids: CASSSRGGNSYEQYF. The CDR3 DNA reads as TGTGCCAGCAGCTCTAGGGGGGGGAACTCCTACGAGCAGTACTTC.

The chain combines TRBV6-2 or TRBV6-3 with TRBJ2-3; 7 nucleotides align to TRBD2. The V segment lost 6 bases and the J segment 4 bases; nucleotides outside the gene matches: 13. The CDR3 consists of 16 residues. Per germline, CDR1 MNHEY and CDR2 SVGEGT. Here the CDR3 reads CASSPLGRELADTQYF. The CDR3 DNA is TGTGCCAGCAGCCCCTTGGGGCGGGAGCTAGCAGATACGCAGTATTTT.

This clone showed up just once. This chain uses TRBV11-3 with TRBJ2-7; 8 bases agree with TRBD1. This CDR3 region has 15 residues. Germline V lookup: CDR1 SGHNT, CDR2 YENEEA. V lost 3 bases, J lost 2 bases, and 6 bases stayed unmatched. This chain's CDR3 is CASSFPGGAAYEQYF. In DNA, the CDR3 is TGTGCCAGCAGCTTCCCAGGGGGCGCGGCCTACGAGCAGTACTTC.

The chain has TRBV28 and TRBJ1-3; D unresolved. Germline CDR1 MDHEN, CDR2 SYDVKM. This CDR3 has 14 residues. Trimming removed 5 bases from V and 2 bases from J, with 10 bases in between. The CDR3 nucleotides are TGTGCCAGCAGTCCCCCCAGGCCTGGAAACACCATATATTTT. Translating gives CASSPPRPGNTIYF.

The chain employs TRBV11-3 and TRBJ2-5; TRBD1 is a possible D gene (7 bases). V lost 7 bases to trimming and J lost 3 bases, with 18 bases between them. Germline V CDR1 and CDR2: SGHNT, YENEEA. The CDR3 runs to 15 residues. The CDR3 region is CASIARGDTEETQYF. CDR3 DNA sequence: TGTGCCAGCATCGCCAGGGGGGACACCGAAGAGACCCAGTACTTC.

The count of this clone is one. The V and J genes are TRBV30 and TRBJ1-1; 9 nucleotides match TRBD1. The V segment lost 2 bases and the J segment 5 bases; nucleotides outside the gene matches: 3. The CDR3 consists of 13 residues. Looked up from germline, CDR1 is GTSNPN and CDR2 is SVGIG (reference sequence). The CDR3 DNA reads TGTGCCTGGAGTACCGGGACAGGGACTGAAGCTTTCTTT. The encoded protein is CAWSTGTGTEAFF.

The chain employs TRBV2 and TRBJ1-5; D remains unclear. This CDR3 has 14 residues. V lost 5 bases and J lost 1, with 9 bases in between. CDR1 and CDR2 (germline): SNHLY, FYNNEI. The CDR3 spells CASSYRESNQPQHF. The DNA of the CDR3 is TGTGCCAGCAGTTACCGGGAAAGCAATCAGCCCCAGCATTTT.